The rows below give T cell receptor beta chains drawn from one sample of a study of blood T cell repertoires in COVID-19. Sequencing used immunoSEQ multiplex PCR; TCRdb keeps in-frame clones, though not all of them. This table holds 330,000 or so clones, 87% found once. Specimen: peripheral blood. The receptors here all came from a man under 40 with COVID-19, enrolled during active disease. Each CDR3 is given with its conserved first and last residue. D genes are given only for firm matches. The listing skips clone size in some rows; elsewhere it reads once, few, many or a size class.

D gene: TRBD2; V gene: TRBV5-6; J gene: TRBJ2-7; clone size: .; CDR3 DNA: TGTGCCAGCAGCCCACTAGCGGGAGGGTTATACGAGCAGTACTTC; CDR3 protein: CASSPLAGGLYEQYF
D gene: TRBD1; V gene: TRBV18; J gene: TRBJ2-3; clone size: .; CDR3 DNA: TGTGCCAGCTCACCTTTACAGGGGAGCACAGATACGCAGTATTTT; CDR3 protein: CASSPLQGSTDTQYF
D gene: .; V gene: TRBV27; J gene: TRBJ1-5; clone size: .; CDR3 DNA: TGTGCCAGCAGTTTACCGGGTTTCGATCAGCCCCAGCATTTT; CDR3 protein: CASSLPGFDQPQHF
D gene: .; V gene: TRBV4-2; J gene: TRBJ1-2; clone size: .; CDR3 DNA: TGTGCCAGCAGCCAAGATGGGCGGGTGCAGGGCTACACCTTC; CDR3 protein: CASSQDGRVQGYTF
D gene: .; V gene: TRBV5-1; J gene: TRBJ2-7; clone size: once; CDR3 DNA: TGCGCCAGCAGCCCCGACAGCTACGAGCAGTACTTC; CDR3 protein: CASSPDSYEQYF
D gene: TRBD2; V gene: TRBV4-3; J gene: TRBJ2-7; clone size: .; CDR3 DNA: TGCGCCAGCAGCCAAGATCCCCCCCCGGAGCGGGAGGTCCCCTACGAGCAGTACTTC; CDR3 protein: CASSQDPPPEREVPYEQYF
D gene: .; V gene: TRBV30; J gene: TRBJ2-6; clone size: .; CDR3 DNA: TGTGCCTGGAGTGTTGGGCCTGGGGCCAACGTCCTGACTTTC; CDR3 protein: CAWSVGPGANVLTF
D gene: .; V gene: TRBV4-1; J gene: TRBJ2-7; clone size: .; CDR3 DNA: TGCGCCAGCAGTCTAGCTGGATCCTACGAGCAGTACTTC; CDR3 protein: CASSLAGSYEQYF
D gene: .; V gene: TRBV5-6; J gene: TRBJ2-5; clone size: .; CDR3 DNA: TGTGCCAGCAGCTTGGTGACGGGACAACTTGGAGCGGAGACCCAGTACTTC; CDR3 protein: CASSLVTGQLGAETQYF
D gene: TRBD1; V gene: TRBV4-1; J gene: TRBJ1-1; clone size: once; CDR3 DNA: TGCGCCAGCAGCCCCTTACTCACAGGGGACACTGAAGCTTTCTTT; CDR3 protein: CASSPLLTGDTEAFF
D gene: TRBD1; V gene: TRBV27; J gene: TRBJ1-4; clone size: .; CDR3 DNA: TGTGCCAGCAGTTCAGGCCCGTACCAGAGACAGGGTGCGAATCAAAAACTGTTTTTT; CDR3 protein: CASSSGPYQRQGANQKLFF
D gene: TRBD2; V gene: TRBV6-1; J gene: TRBJ2-1; clone size: .; CDR3 DNA: TGTGCCAGCAGTGAAGACAGACTAGCGGGGGTTCATGAGCAGTTCTTC; CDR3 protein: CASSEDRLAGVHEQFF
D gene: TRBD1; V gene: TRBV29-1; J gene: TRBJ1-4; clone size: .; CDR3 DNA: TGCAGCGTCGGACAGGGGGAGGGGGAAAAACTGTTTTTT; CDR3 protein: CSVGQGEGEKLFF
D gene: TRBD1; V gene: TRBV28; J gene: TRBJ2-7; clone size: .; CDR3 DNA: TGTGCCAGCAGCCCGCTCGGACAGGGTTCCTACGAGCAGTACTTC; CDR3 protein: CASSPLGQGSYEQYF
D gene: .; V gene: TRBV28; J gene: TRBJ1-4; clone size: .; CDR3 DNA: TGTGCCAGCAGCCTGCGGCGGGCGGATGAAAAACTGTTTTTT; CDR3 protein: CASSLRRADEKLFF
D gene: .; V gene: TRBV5-6; J gene: TRBJ2-1; clone size: .; CDR3 DNA: TGTGCCAGCAGCTTGGGTTCGAGCCCGGGGTTCTTC; CDR3 protein: CASSLGSSPGFF
D gene: TRBD1; V gene: TRBV12-3/TRBV12-4; J gene: TRBJ1-2; clone size: .; CDR3 DNA: TGTGCCAGCAGCAAGGGACAGGGGTACGGCTACACCTTC; CDR3 protein: CASSKGQGYGYTF
D gene: TRBD1; V gene: TRBV19; J gene: TRBJ1-1; clone size: few; CDR3 DNA: TGTGCCAGTAGTGGCTTCACCCCGGGACAGGGGACCGGGACGGGCACTGAAGCTTTCTTT; CDR3 protein: CASSGFTPGQGTGTGTEAFF
D gene: TRBD1; V gene: TRBV10-3; J gene: TRBJ2-5; clone size: .; CDR3 DNA: TGTGCCATCAGTACAGGGGATGAAGAGACCCAGTACTTC; CDR3 protein: CAISTGDEETQYF
D gene: TRBD2; V gene: TRBV3-1/TRBV3-2; J gene: TRBJ2-2; clone size: .; CDR3 DNA: TGTGCCAGCAAAGGACCACTTCCTAGCGGGAGGAAGATCACCGGGGAGCTGTTTTTT; CDR3 protein: CASKGPLPSGRKITGELFF
D gene: .; V gene: TRBV7-9; J gene: TRBJ1-2; clone size: .; CDR3 DNA: TGTGCCAGCACCACCCCGGTATATGGGGCGGGATCCTATGGCTACACCTTC; CDR3 protein: CASTTPVYGAGSYGYTF
D gene: TRBD1; V gene: TRBV6-5; J gene: TRBJ1-2; clone size: once; CDR3 DNA: TGTGCCAGTTCTGGACAGGGGATATGGGGCTACACCTTC; CDR3 protein: CASSGQGIWGYTF
D gene: TRBD1; V gene: TRBV7-9; J gene: TRBJ1-2; clone size: .; CDR3 DNA: TGTGCCAGCAGTCGGGACAGGAGGCAGGGCTACACCTTC; CDR3 protein: CASSRDRRQGYTF
D gene: TRBD1; V gene: TRBV5-1; J gene: TRBJ2-3; clone size: .; CDR3 DNA: TGCGCCAGCAGCCTAGGCCGGGACAGGGGCGCAGATACGCAGTATTTT; CDR3 protein: CASSLGRDRGADTQYF
D gene: TRBD2; V gene: TRBV7-2; J gene: TRBJ2-7; clone size: .; CDR3 DNA: TGTGCCAGCAGCTTAGTTGGGACTACCTCTAGCGGGAGGGCGCAAGAGCAGTACTTC; CDR3 protein: CASSLVGTTSSGRAQEQYF
D gene: .; V gene: TRBV19; J gene: TRBJ2-6; clone size: .; CDR3 DNA: TGTGCCAGTAGTATAGGTTGGACATCTGGGGCCAACGTCCTGACTTTC; CDR3 protein: CASSIGWTSGANVLTF
D gene: TRBD1; V gene: TRBV9; J gene: TRBJ2-5; clone size: .; CDR3 DNA: TGTGCCAGCAGCGCAAAATGGGACAGTATTAAAGAAGGAGAGACCCAGTACTTC; CDR3 protein: CASSAKWDSIKEGETQYF
D gene: .; V gene: TRBV19; J gene: TRBJ1-1; clone size: .; CDR3 DNA: TGTGCCAGTAGTATAGGGGCAGAGGGTGGCACTGAAGCTTTCTTT; CDR3 protein: CASSIGAEGGTEAFF
D gene: .; V gene: TRBV28; J gene: TRBJ2-5; clone size: .; CDR3 DNA: TGTGCCAGCAAAACGACTACCGGCGGGGCCCAGTACTTC; CDR3 protein: CASKTTTGGAQYF
D gene: .; V gene: TRBV7-9; J gene: TRBJ2-5; clone size: .; CDR3 DNA: TGTGCCAGCAGCCTTAGACAGTCCCAAGAGACCCAGTACTTC; CDR3 protein: CASSLRQSQETQYF
D gene: .; V gene: TRBV18; J gene: TRBJ2-5; clone size: .; CDR3 DNA: TGTGCCAGCTCACCAACAGGGCCGGGGGAGACCCAGTACTTC; CDR3 protein: CASSPTGPGETQYF
D gene: TRBD2; V gene: TRBV11-2; J gene: TRBJ2-5; clone size: .; CDR3 DNA: TGTGCCAGCAGCTTAAGTGGGGCTAGCGGGGGGTCAGAGACCCAGTACTTC; CDR3 protein: CASSLSGASGGSETQYF
D gene: TRBD1; V gene: TRBV7-2; J gene: TRBJ2-2; clone size: .; CDR3 DNA: TGTGCCAGCAGCTCAATGCCGGGACAGGCCCACACCGGGGAGCTGTTTTTT; CDR3 protein: CASSSMPGQAHTGELFF
D gene: .; V gene: TRBV18; J gene: TRBJ2-7; clone size: .; CDR3 DNA: TGTGCCAGCTCTCCCGCCCAGGGTGGTGCATACGAGCAGTACTTC; CDR3 protein: CASSPAQGGAYEQYF
D gene: .; V gene: TRBV6-5; J gene: TRBJ1-3; clone size: .; CDR3 DNA: TGTGCCAGCAGTTACTCGAGTAACATACAGGGAAACACCATATATTTT; CDR3 protein: CASSYSSNIQGNTIYF
D gene: TRBD1; V gene: TRBV27; J gene: TRBJ2-7; clone size: .; CDR3 DNA: TGTGCCAGCTTAGACGGGACAGGGATTGAGCAGTACTTC; CDR3 protein: CASLDGTGIEQYF
D gene: TRBD2; V gene: TRBV29-1; J gene: TRBJ2-5; clone size: .; CDR3 DNA: TGCAGCGTTCTAGCGGGGGAGGAGACCCAGTACTTC; CDR3 protein: CSVLAGEETQYF
D gene: TRBD2; V gene: TRBV3-1/TRBV3-2; J gene: TRBJ2-1; clone size: .; CDR3 DNA: TGTGCCAGCAGCCAAGGGCAACTAGCGGGATGGAATGAGCAGTTCTTC; CDR3 protein: CASSQGQLAGWNEQFF
D gene: .; V gene: TRBV9; J gene: TRBJ2-3; clone size: once; CDR3 DNA: TGTGCCAGCAGCGTAGCTTCTAGCACAGATACGCAGTATTTT; CDR3 protein: CASSVASSTDTQYF
D gene: .; V gene: TRBV10-3; J gene: TRBJ1-1; clone size: .; CDR3 DNA: TGTGCCATCAGTGTTACAGGGTCGAACACTGAAGCTTTCTTT; CDR3 protein: CAISVTGSNTEAFF
D gene: TRBD2; V gene: TRBV4-2; J gene: TRBJ2-3; clone size: .; CDR3 DNA: TGTGCCAGCAGCCAAGTCAAGGGAACTAGCGGAGATACGCAGTATTTT; CDR3 protein: CASSQVKGTSGDTQYF
D gene: .; V gene: TRBV4-3; J gene: TRBJ2-2; clone size: .; CDR3 DNA: TGCGCCAGCAGCCGAGGCGGGCAGCGCACCGGGGAGCTGTTTTTT; CDR3 protein: CASSRGGQRTGELFF
D gene: .; V gene: TRBV12-3/TRBV12-4; J gene: TRBJ1-2; clone size: .; CDR3 DNA: TGTGCCAGCAGTTTACGCGATAACTATGGCTACACCTTC; CDR3 protein: CASSLRDNYGYTF
D gene: TRBD2; V gene: TRBV6-2/TRBV6-3; J gene: TRBJ2-1; clone size: many; CDR3 DNA: TGTGCCAGCAGTCGTTGGGCTAGCGGAGGCCCCCCGGAGCAGTTCTTC; CDR3 protein: CASSRWASGGPPEQFF
D gene: .; V gene: TRBV9; J gene: TRBJ1-3; clone size: .; CDR3 DNA: TGTGCCAGCAGCGGACTCTCTGGAAACACCATATATTTT; CDR3 protein: CASSGLSGNTIYF
D gene: .; V gene: TRBV7-2; J gene: TRBJ2-7; clone size: .; CDR3 DNA: TGTGCCAGCAGCCTCCAGGGAGGAGGTCTCTACGAGCAGTACTTC; CDR3 protein: CASSLQGGGLYEQYF
D gene: .; V gene: TRBV14; J gene: TRBJ2-1; clone size: .; CDR3 DNA: TGTGCCAGCAGCCCCTGGCAGGGACATTACAATGAGCAGTTCTTC; CDR3 protein: CASSPWQGHYNEQFF
D gene: .; V gene: TRBV18; J gene: TRBJ1-2; clone size: .; CDR3 DNA: TGTGCCAGCTCACCGGTCAGGGATGGCTACACCTTC; CDR3 protein: CASSPVRDGYTF
D gene: TRBD1; V gene: TRBV4-1; J gene: TRBJ2-5; clone size: .; CDR3 DNA: TGCGCCAGCAGCCAAGAAAATAGCAGGGGGCGAGAGACCCAGTACTTC; CDR3 protein: CASSQENSRGRETQYF
D gene: TRBD1; V gene: TRBV14; J gene: TRBJ1-2; clone size: many; CDR3 DNA: TGTGCCAGCAGCCTGGGACAGACCTATGGCTACACCTTC; CDR3 protein: CASSLGQTYGYTF
D gene: .; V gene: TRBV6-6; J gene: TRBJ1-3; clone size: .; CDR3 DNA: TGTGCCAGCAGGGCCGGGGGTAGGGGAAACACCATATATTTT; CDR3 protein: CASRAGGRGNTIYF
D gene: TRBD1; V gene: TRBV5-5; J gene: TRBJ1-2; clone size: .; CDR3 DNA: TGTGCCAGCAGCTTGAACAGGGGGCTATCGCGCTACACCTTC; CDR3 protein: CASSLNRGLSRYTF
D gene: TRBD2; V gene: TRBV5-1; J gene: TRBJ2-5; clone size: .; CDR3 DNA: TGCGCCAGCAGCCTCACCGGGACTAGCGTGCAAGAGACCCAGTACTTC; CDR3 protein: CASSLTGTSVQETQYF